This is a list of T cell receptor beta chains from one sample in a study of OX40 agonist ivuxolimab in advanced cancers. Sequencing was performed with immunoSEQ multiplex PCR; in TCRdb, only in-frame clones are kept and a portion is missing. The data hold about 55,000 clones, with roughly 86% observed a single time. This material consisted of CD4+ or CD8+ T cells sorted from blood, taken in a trial of the OX40 agonist ivuxolimab. The receptor set was obtained from an adult with an advanced solid tumor such as melanoma, head and neck, liver or kidney cancer. The CDR3 runs from the conserved cysteine through the conserved F or W. A D gene is named only where the DNA matches it firmly. Clone sizes are given selectively: once, few, many, or a class where the clone is expanded.

V gene,J gene,clone size,D gene,CDR3 DNA,CDR3 protein
TRBV7-2,TRBJ2-4,NA,TRBD1,TGTGCCAGCAGCTTAGGGAGGTCGACAGGGTTTGGAATTCAGTACTTC,CASSLGRSTGFGIQYF
TRBV5-6,TRBJ2-4,NA,NA,TGTGCCAGCAGCATCTACAGGAGAGCTTTAAAAAACATTCAGTACTTC,CASSIYRRALKNIQYF
TRBV6-9,TRBJ2-7,NA,NA,TGTGCCAGCAGTTACCCCCGCATCGGGGAGCAGTACTTC,CASSYPRIGEQYF
TRBV5-8,TRBJ2-7,NA,NA,TGTGCCAGCAGCTTACCCCGACTAATCTCCGGCGAGCAGTACTTC,CASSLPRLISGEQYF
TRBV7-9,TRBJ2-3,NA,TRBD2,TGTGCCAGCAGCTACTCCGGGACTAGCTCCCCCACAGATACGCAGTATTTT,CASSYSGTSSPTDTQYF
TRBV12-5,TRBJ2-3,NA,NA,TGTGCTAGTGGTATGCCGGGACTTGTCACAGATACGCAGTATTTT,CASGMPGLVTDTQYF
TRBV19,TRBJ1-5,NA,NA,TGTGCCAGTAGGCCAGGGCATCAGCCCCAGCATTTT,CASRPGHQPQHF
TRBV27,TRBJ2-7,NA,TRBD2,TGTGCCAGCAAACCGGGACTAGCGGGAGGCGAGCAGTACTTC,CASKPGLAGGEQYF
TRBV5-1,TRBJ2-5,NA,NA,TGCGCCAGCAGCTTGGCCGGTTACCAAGAGACCCAGTACTTC,CASSLAGYQETQYF
TRBV5-1,TRBJ2-4,few,TRBD1,TGCGCCAGCAGCATTGGGACAGGGATAAACATTCAGTACTTC,CASSIGTGINIQYF
TRBV20-1,TRBJ1-2,once,NA,TGCAGTGCTAGACAGGGGCGCGGCTACACCTTC,CSARQGRGYTF
TRBV30,TRBJ2-7,NA,TRBD2,TGTGCCTGGAGCCTGACTAGCGGGAGGGAGAAGTACTTC,CAWSLTSGREKYF
TRBV11-2,TRBJ2-5,NA,TRBD1,TGTGCCAGCCAGACAGGGGCGGAGACCCAGTACTTC,CASQTGAETQYF
TRBV9,TRBJ2-2,few,NA,TGTGCCAGCAGCGCTCTCAGGGGCGTCACCGGGGAGCTGTTTTTT,CASSALRGVTGELFF
TRBV10-3,TRBJ1-3,NA,TRBD1,TGTGCCATCAGTGATACCGGGACAGGCTCTGGAAACACCATATATTTT,CAISDTGTGSGNTIYF
TRBV27,TRBJ2-1,NA,TRBD2,TGTGCCAGCAGGCCGGGACTAGCGGGAGGGAACTCCTACAATGAGCAGTTCTTC,CASRPGLAGGNSYNEQFF
TRBV5-6,TRBJ2-1,NA,TRBD1,TGTGCCAGCAGCCTGGACAGGCTAACCTACAATGAGCAGTTCTTC,CASSLDRLTYNEQFF
TRBV5-5,TRBJ1-2,NA,NA,TGTGCCAGCAGCTTGTTACAGGATAACTATGGCTACACCTTC,CASSLLQDNYGYTF
TRBV6-5,TRBJ1-5,NA,NA,TGTGCCAGCAGTCGGAACACTTATCAGCCCCAGCATTTT,CASSRNTYQPQHF
TRBV18,TRBJ1-1,once,NA,TGTGCCAGCTCCGGGACGCTGAACACTGAAGCTTTCTTT,CASSGTLNTEAFF
TRBV18,TRBJ1-1,NA,NA,TGTGCCAGCTCACCAAAGGAGGAAGCTTTCTTT,CASSPKEEAFF
TRBV6-4,TRBJ2-2,NA,NA,TGTGCCAGCAGTGACGGGGTCATCGGGGAGCTGTTTTTT,CASSDGVIGELFF
TRBV11-2,TRBJ2-1,NA,NA,TGTGCCAGCAGCTTAGATTCAGTAGTTCCTGAGCAGTTCTTC,CASSLDSVVPEQFF
TRBV5-1,TRBJ2-3,NA,TRBD2,TGCGCCAGCAGCTCGGCAGCGGGAGCTAGCACAGATACGCAGTATTTT,CASSSAAGASTDTQYF
TRBV4-2,TRBJ2-5,NA,NA,TGTGCCAGCAGCCAGTCTCAGGGAGGGGGGCGAGAGACCCAGTACTTC,CASSQSQGGGRETQYF
TRBV15,TRBJ2-3,NA,TRBD1,TGTGCCACACAACGAGACAGGGCCAGCACAGATACGCAGTATTTT,CATQRDRASTDTQYF
TRBV11-2,TRBJ2-7,once,NA,TGTGCCAGCAGCTTAGTTGCGGGCGGCCGGTACGAGCAGTACTTC,CASSLVAGGRYEQYF
TRBV7-3,TRBJ1-5,NA,TRBD1,TGTGCCAGCAGCCTGAAGGGAACAGGGGCGAGCAATCAGCCCCAGCATTTT,CASSLKGTGASNQPQHF
TRBV18,TRBJ2-7,NA,NA,TGTGCCAGCTGCCTGCAGGGGGGTGAGCAGTACTTC,CASCLQGGEQYF
TRBV2,TRBJ2-7,once,NA,TGTGCCAGCAGTAGCCTAGCGACGAGCTACGAGCAGTACTTC,CASSSLATSYEQYF
TRBV11-2,TRBJ1-5,NA,NA,TGTGCCAGCAGCTTAGGTTGGCCTCAGCCCCAGCATTTT,CASSLGWPQPQHF
TRBV18,TRBJ1-4,NA,NA,TGTGCCAGCTCACCACCGGGACCTGAAAAACTGTTTTTT,CASSPPGPEKLFF
TRBV18,TRBJ2-1,NA,TRBD1,TGTGCCAGCTCACCAGGGACAGGGGGCCGAACTGAGCAGTTCTTC,CASSPGTGGRTEQFF
TRBV6-1,TRBJ1-4,few,NA,TGTGCCAGCAGTTGGACAGCATCCAATGAAAAACTGTTTTTT,CASSWTASNEKLFF
TRBV30,TRBJ1-5,NA,NA,TGTGCCTGGACTAGGGGGGGCGGTCAGCCCCAGCATTTT,CAWTRGGGQPQHF
TRBV19,TRBJ1-2,NA,TRBD1,TGTGCCAGTAGTACGACCCCAGCCAGGGGGTTTGGCTACACCTTC,CASSTTPARGFGYTF
TRBV10-2,TRBJ2-3,NA,NA,TGCGCCAGCAGCGCCCTCGGGACAAGCACAGATACGCAGTATTTT,CASSALGTSTDTQYF
TRBV28,TRBJ1-4,NA,TRBD1,TGTGCCAGCAGGGGACAGGGCCAGAGCCCAATCGAAAAACTGTTTTTT,CASRGQGQSPIEKLFF
TRBV6-5,TRBJ2-5,NA,NA,TGTGCCAGCAGTTACCAACGGCAAGAGACCCAGTACTTC,CASSYQRQETQYF
TRBV5-1,TRBJ2-3,NA,TRBD1,TGCGCCAGCAGCCCACAGACAGGGGGAACCACAGATACGCAGTATTTT,CASSPQTGGTTDTQYF
TRBV7-7,TRBJ2-5,NA,NA,TGTGCTAGCAGTACCTCGGGTGGGACCCAGTACTTC,CASSTSGGTQYF
TRBV5-4,TRBJ2-7,NA,NA,TGTGCCAGCAGCTTGGGTGGACAGAGCTACTACGAGCAGTACTTC,CASSLGGQSYYEQYF
TRBV28,TRBJ2-1,NA,TRBD2,TGTGCCAGCAGTTCCCAGGGACTAGCGGCCTACAATGAGCAGTTCTTC,CASSSQGLAAYNEQFF
TRBV27,TRBJ1-1,NA,NA,TGTGCCAGCAGTTTTCAGTTGAACACTGAAGCTTTCTTT,CASSFQLNTEAFF
TRBV11-1,TRBJ2-7,NA,NA,TGTGCCAGCAGCTTACCGGGCCCCTACGAGCAGTACTTC,CASSLPGPYEQYF
TRBV7-8,TRBJ2-6,few,NA,TGTGCCAGCAGCCCAAGAGCAACCGGGGCCAACGTCCTGACTTTC,CASSPRATGANVLTF
TRBV6-6,TRBJ2-7,NA,NA,TGTGCCAGCACAGACGGGAATCTGCAGTACGAGCAGTACTTC,CASTDGNLQYEQYF
TRBV28,TRBJ2-7,NA,TRBD2,TGTGCCAGCAGCCCAGGGACTAGCGGGATCTGGGGGCAGTACTTC,CASSPGTSGIWGQYF
TRBV7-9,TRBJ2-5,NA,TRBD1,TGTGCCAGCAGCCCCCCGACAGGGCAAGAGACCCAGTACTTC,CASSPPTGQETQYF
TRBV7-9,TRBJ2-4,NA,NA,TGTGCCAGCAGCCCGAAGTCGATACGGACCCCCAAAAACATTCAGTACTTC,CASSPKSIRTPKNIQYF
TRBV7-9,TRBJ2-3,NA,NA,TGTGCCAGCAGCTCCACGGCGGCGAACACAGATACGCAGTATTTT,CASSSTAANTDTQYF
TRBV19,TRBJ2-2,NA,NA,TGTGCCAGCCTAAAGGGGTCCGTTTTTAACGGGGAGCTGTTTTTT,CASLKGSVFNGELFF
TRBV6-5,TRBJ2-7,NA,NA,TGTGCCAGCAGTTCAAGGGACATGGGGATCTACGAGCAGTACTTC,CASSSRDMGIYEQYF
TRBV5-8,TRBJ1-5,NA,NA,TGTGCCAGCATCAATCGGATAGGTGACCAGCATTTT,CASINRIGDQHF
TRBV28,TRBJ2-1,once,NA,TGTGCCAGCAGTTTAGTCGATGAGCAGTTCTTC,CASSLVDEQFF
TRBV28,TRBJ2-3,NA,TRBD2,TGTGCCAGCAGCACGGGACTAGCGGGAGCAATCGGTGGAATCCGGCAGTATTTT,CASSTGLAGAIGGIRQYF